Below, 12 T cell receptor beta chains from the same sample are listed, as sequenced in a study of T cell responses to AZD1222 COVID-19 vaccine. Generated by immunoSEQ multiplex PCR, the TCRdb table keeps only in-frame clones and is missing some. The data show 150,000 or so clones, roughly 91% seen once. Sequencing used peripheral blood, obtained on day 0 of AZD1222 vaccination. Every receptor here comes from an adult in good health.

The chain uses TRBV13 and TRBJ1-1, with D maybe TRBD1 (5 bases). Looked up from germline, CDR1 is PRHDT and CDR2 is FYEKMQ (reference sequence). CDR3 length: 15 residues. V gave up 3 bases and J gave up 1 base, with 12 bases separating them. The CDR3 DNA follows: TGTGCCAGCAGCTTTCCTGGGACTGCGAACACTGAAGCTTTCTTT. This sequence encodes CASSFPGTANTEAFF. The full variable domain, its missing parts supplied by reference TRBV13 and TRBJ1-1, is AAGVIQSPRHLIKEKRETATLKCYPIPRHDTVYWYQQGPGQDPQFLISFYEKMQSDKGSIPDRFSAQQFSDYHSELNMSSLELGDSALYFCASSFPGTANTEAFFGQGTRLTVV.

The J gene is TRBJ1-1, the V gene TRBV18; D ambiguous. CDR3 length: 14 amino acids. V shed 2 bases and J shed 1 base, with 8 bases lying between them. Germline-derived CDR1 and CDR2 are KGHSH and LQKENI. The CDR3 protein is CASSPGSPNTEAFF. In DNA form, the CDR3 reads TGTGCCAGCTCACCAGGGTCCCCGAACACTGAAGCTTTCTTT.

CDR3 sequence reads: CASGPGTVNSPLHF. CDR3 DNA: TGTGCCAGCGGACCGGGGACAGTAAATTCACCCCTCCACTTT. The gene calls are TRBV5-5 and TRBJ1-6; 7 bases map to TRBD1. Germline lookup yields CDR1 SGHKS and CDR2 YYEKEE (reference sequence). Trimming took 7 bases from V and 7 from J; bases not matched to a gene: 8. This CDR3 is 14 amino acids long.

This rearrangement joins TRBV5-1 to TRBJ1-1; TRBD1 might be the D (6 bases). The germline V gene has CDR1 SGHRS and CDR2 YFSETQ. This CDR3 has 14 residues. V was shortened by 4 bases and J by 1 base, with 11 bases between the two germline ends. The CDR3 DNA is TGCGCCAGCAGCCTACTGACAGGGAACACTGAAGCTTTCTTT. Translated, it gives CASSLLTGNTEAFF.

The V gene is TRBV5-1, the J gene TRBJ2-6, with 9 nucleotides matching TRBD1. Germline-derived CDR1 and CDR2 are SGHRS and YFSETQ. The ends lost 0 bases at V and 1 base at J; junction bases unmatched: 2. The CDR3 is made up of 17 amino acids. The DNA of the CDR3 is TGCGCCAGCAGCTTGGCGGACAGGGGTTCTGGGGCCAACGTCCTGACTTTC. Encoded protein: CASSLADRGSGANVLTF.

V and J are TRBV30 and TRBJ2-1, with 8 bases lining up with TRBD2. The germline V gene encodes CDR1 GTSNPN and CDR2 SVGIG (reference sequence). This CDR3 region has 18 residues. Trimming removed 0 bases from V and 2 bases from J; junction bases left unmatched: 12. CDR3 in DNA: TGTGCCTGGAGTGTGGTGGTTTTAGCGGGACTCGCCTACAATGAGCAGTTCTTC. It encodes CAWSVVVLAGLAYNEQFF.

The J gene is TRBJ2-2, the V gene TRBV27; the D gene is possibly TRBD1 (6 bases). V was cut by 2 bases and J by 7 bases, with 11 bases left in between. The CDR3 is 14 amino acids. Germline CDR1 and CDR2: MNHEY and SMNVEV (reference sequence). The CDR3 protein is CASSLTGPSGELFF. The DNA of the CDR3 is TGTGCCAGCAGTTTAACAGGGCCGAGCGGGGAGCTGTTTTTT.

The rearrangement links TRBV11-3 to TRBJ2-1; 10 nucleotides align to TRBD2. The CDR3 totals 17 residues. With 0 bases clipped from V and 3 bases from J, the junction kept 5 bases outside the gene matches. Germline loops: CDR1 SGHNT, CDR2 YENEEA. CDR3 bases: TGTGCCAGCAGCTTAGATCTAGCGGGAGAGGTCTACAATGAGCAGTTCTTC. Amino acid sequence: CASSLDLAGEVYNEQFF. Looking up the rest from reference TRBV11-3 and TRBJ2-1 gives the full variable domain: EAGVVQSPRYKIIEKKQPVAFWCNPISGHNTLYWYLQNLGQGPELLIRYENEEAVDDSQLPKDRFSAERLKGVDSTLKIQPAELGDSAVYLCASSLDLAGEVYNEQFFGPGTRLTVL.

This chain connects TRBV5-1 to TRBJ1-4, with D hard to call. V lost 5 bases to trimming and J lost 6 bases, with 17 bases between them. The CDR3 consists of 15 residues. CDR1 is SGHRS, CDR2 YFSETQ, per germline. The CDR3 DNA reads TGCGCCAGCAGGGGAACAGTTCTCCGTCATGAAAAACTGTTTTTT. This encodes CASRGTVLRHEKLFF.

The chain is built from TRBV4-3 and TRBJ2-3, with 7 nucleotides matching TRBD2. Trimming cost V 6 bases and J 6 bases; bases outside gene matches: 12. This CDR3 is built from 15 residues. CDR1 is LGHNA, CDR2 YSLEER, per germline. The CDR3 loop reads CASSYGGGGLDTQYF. The CDR3, as DNA: TGCGCCAGCAGTTACGGTGGGGGGGGGTTGGATACGCAGTATTTT.

V is TRBV3-1 (or the pseudogene TRBV3-2) and J is TRBJ1-5; D remains ambiguous. The CDR3 covers 15 residues. The germline CDR1 and CDR2 sequences are LGHDT and YNNKEL (reference sequence). The ends were cut back, 0 bases at V and 2 bases at J, with 8 bases in the middle. The CDR3 is CASSQDLEGNQPQHF. The CDR3 bases are TGTGCCAGCAGCCAAGATTTGGAGGGCAATCAGCCCCAGCATTTT.

The rearrangement links TRBV28 to TRBJ1-5; weak D call: TRBD1 (6 bases). The CDR3 loop spans 14 amino acids. The V end lost 6 bases, the J end lost 5 bases, and 14 bases lay between the germline ends. CDR1 is MDHEN, CDR2 SYDVKM, per germline. CDR3 sequence reads: CASRPGQLYQPQHF. CDR3 nucleotide sequence: TGTGCCAGCAGACCCGGACAGTTGTATCAGCCCCAGCATTTT.